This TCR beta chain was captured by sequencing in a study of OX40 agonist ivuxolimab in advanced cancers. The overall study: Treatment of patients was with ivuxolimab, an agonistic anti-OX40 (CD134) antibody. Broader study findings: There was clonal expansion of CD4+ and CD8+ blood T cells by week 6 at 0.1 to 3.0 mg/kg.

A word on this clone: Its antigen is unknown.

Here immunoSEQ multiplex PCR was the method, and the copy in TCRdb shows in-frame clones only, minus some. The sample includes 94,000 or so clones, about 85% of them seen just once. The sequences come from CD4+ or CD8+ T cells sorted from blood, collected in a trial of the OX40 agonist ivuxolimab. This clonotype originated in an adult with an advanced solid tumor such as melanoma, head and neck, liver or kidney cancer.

CDR3 nucleotide sequence: TGTGCCAGCAGTTACTCGGACCGGGGACTAGAGGGCTACACCTTC. Protein: CASSYSDRGLEGYTF. The V call is TRBV6-5, the J call TRBJ1-2; D might be TRBD1 (5 bases). V was pared by 0 bases and J by 8 bases, with 16 bases between. This CDR3 is 15 amino acids long. Germline V CDR1 and CDR2: MNHEY, SVGAGI.